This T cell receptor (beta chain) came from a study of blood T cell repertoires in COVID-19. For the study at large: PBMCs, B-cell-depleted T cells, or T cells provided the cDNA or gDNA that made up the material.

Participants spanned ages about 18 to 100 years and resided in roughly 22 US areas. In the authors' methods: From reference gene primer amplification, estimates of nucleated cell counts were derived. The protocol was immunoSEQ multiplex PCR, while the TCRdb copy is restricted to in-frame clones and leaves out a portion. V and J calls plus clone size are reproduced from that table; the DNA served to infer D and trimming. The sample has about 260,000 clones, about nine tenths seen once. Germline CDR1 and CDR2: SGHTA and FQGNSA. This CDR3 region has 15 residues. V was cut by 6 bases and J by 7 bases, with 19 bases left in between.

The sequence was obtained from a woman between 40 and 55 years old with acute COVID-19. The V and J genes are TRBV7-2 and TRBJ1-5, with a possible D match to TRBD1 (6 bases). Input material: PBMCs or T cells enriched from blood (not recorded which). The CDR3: CASRSLPGVTQPQHF. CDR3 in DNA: TGTGCCAGCAGGTCGCTGCCAGGGGTGACCCAGCCCCAGCATTTT.